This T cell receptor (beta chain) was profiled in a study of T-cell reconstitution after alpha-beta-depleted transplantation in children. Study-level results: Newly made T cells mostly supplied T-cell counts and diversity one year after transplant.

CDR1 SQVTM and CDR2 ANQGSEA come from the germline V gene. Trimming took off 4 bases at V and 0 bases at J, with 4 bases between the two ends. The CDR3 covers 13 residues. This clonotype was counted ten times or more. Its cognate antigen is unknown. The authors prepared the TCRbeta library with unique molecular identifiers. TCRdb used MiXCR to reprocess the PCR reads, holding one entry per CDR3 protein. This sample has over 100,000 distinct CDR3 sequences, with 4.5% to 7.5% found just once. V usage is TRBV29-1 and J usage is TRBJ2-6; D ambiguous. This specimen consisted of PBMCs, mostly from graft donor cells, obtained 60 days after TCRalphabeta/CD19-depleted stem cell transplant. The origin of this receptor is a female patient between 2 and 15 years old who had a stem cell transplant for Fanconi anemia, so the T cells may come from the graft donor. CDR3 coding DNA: TGCAGCGTTGTTACCTCTGGGGCCAACGTCCTGACTTTC. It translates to CSVVTSGANVLTF.